The 32 T cell receptor beta chains reported below all come from one sample, sequenced in a study of cytomegalovirus exposure and HLA in healthy donors. The PCR contained 60 Vbeta and 13 Jbeta primers. The table came from immunoSEQ multiplex PCR; TCRdb's copy has only in-frame clones and leaves some out. This repertoire shows tens of thousands of clones, 7.6% found once; its top ten account for about 2.1%. The specimen sequenced was PBMCs. The receptors derive from a man over 45 in good health and CMV-seronegative.

The chain has TRBV28 and TRBJ2-1, with D unclear. V lost 6 bases, J lost 9 bases, and 15 bases lay in between. The length of the CDR3 is 13 residues. Germline V gives CDR1 MDHEN, CDR2 SYDVKM. CDR3 sequence reads: CASRLSSLREQFF. The DNA of the CDR3 is TGTGCCAGCAGACTATCTAGTTTACGTGAGCAGTTCTTC.

The chain joins TRBV7-9 to TRBJ1-5, with D perhaps TRBD1 (5 bases). Germline lookup yields CDR1 SEHNR and CDR2 FQNEAQ (reference sequence). The length of the CDR3 is 14 residues. Trimming stripped 7 bases from V and 6 bases from J, with 16 bases between. CDR3 nucleotides: TGTGCCAGCACCCTAGGGGAAATAGCTCAGCCCCAGCATTTT. Translating gives CASTLGEIAQPQHF. The full variable domain, in which reference TRBV7-9 and TRBJ1-5 provide the parts outside the CDR3, is DTGVSQNPRHKITKRGQNVTFRCDPISEHNRLYWYRQTLGQGPEFLTYFQNEAQLEKSRLLSDRFSAERPKGSFSTLEIQRTEQGDSAMYLCASTLGEIAQPQHFGDGTRLSIL.

The table lists this clone with a few counts. The chain links TRBV7-9 to TRBJ2-7, with D hard to call. Germline assignment: CDR1 SEHNR and CDR2 FQNEAQ (reference sequence). This CDR3 comprises 12 residues. Trimming shortened V by 2 bases and J by 0 bases, and 2 bases separated the two germline ends. CDR3 nucleotides: TGTGCCAGCAGCTTACACTCCTACGAGCAGTACTTC. Protein: CASSLHSYEQYF.

V and J are TRBV6-5 and TRBJ1-1, with 9 bases lining up with TRBD1. The CDR3 is 14 residues long. V gave up 5 bases and J gave up 5 bases; unmatched junction bases: 6. The germline V gene has CDR1 MNHEY and CDR2 SVGAGI. CDR3 sequence: CASSTGGRGTEAFF. CDR3 nucleotides: TGTGCCAGCAGTACAGGGGGCCGGGGAACTGAAGCTTTCTTT.

The chain uses TRBV5-1 and TRBJ1-4, with D tentatively TRBD1 (5 bases). V was pared by 4 bases and J by 6 bases, with 13 bases between. There are 14 residues in the CDR3. Looked up from germline, CDR1 is SGHRS and CDR2 is YFSETQ. The CDR3 sequence is CASSGGTLDEKLFF. The CDR3 DNA reads as TGCGCCAGCAGCGGCGGGACGTTAGATGAAAAACTGTTTTTT.

The genes are TRBV28 and TRBJ2-1; 10 bases are a match to TRBD2. Germline CDR1 MDHEN, CDR2 SYDVKM. Trimming took 7 bases from V and 4 from J; bases not matched to a gene: 4. This CDR3 comprises 14 residues. CDR3 sequence: CASIMTSGYNEQFF. In nucleotides, the CDR3 is TGTGCCAGCATAATGACTAGCGGGTACAATGAGCAGTTCTTC.

V gene TRBV6-5 combines with J gene TRBJ1-1, with unresolved D. V shed 7 bases and J shed 3 bases, with 15 bases lying between them. CDR3 length equals 14 residues. CDR1 and CDR2 from the germline V gene are MNHEY and SVGAGI. The CDR3 protein is CASNSRQSHTEAFF. Written as DNA, the CDR3 is TGTGCCAGCAACTCCAGACAAAGCCACACTGAAGCTTTCTTT.

The J gene is TRBJ1-3, the V gene TRBV5-1; D gene unclear. CDR3 length: 14 residues. Germline V gene data show CDR1 as SGHRS and CDR2 as YFSETQ. The ends were cut back, 4 bases at V and 0 bases at J, with 8 bases in the middle. CDR3 residues: CASSPGISGNTIYF. CDR3 coding DNA: TGCGCCAGCAGCCCGGGAATCTCTGGAAACACCATATATTTT.

The CDR3 region is CASSVAGTEETQYF. The CDR3 coding sequence is TGTGCCAGCAGTGTAGCCGGGACAGAAGAGACCCAGTACTTC. This chain links TRBV6-1 with TRBJ2-5; TRBD1 agrees at 7 bases. With V trimmed by 4 bases and J by 3 bases, 5 bases remained unmatched. CDR1 MNHNS and CDR2 SASEGT come from the germline V gene. The CDR3 is made up of 14 amino acids.

There are a few counts of this clone. This chain joins TRBV5-1 and TRBJ2-1; 7 positions agree with TRBD2. The CDR3 runs to 14 residues. Germline V gene data show CDR1 as SGHRS and CDR2 as YFSETQ. The J segment lost 9 bases and the V segment lost 0 bases, leaving 6 bases of the junction unmatched. CDR3 sequence: CASSLVGGEGEQFF. CDR3 nucleotide sequence: TGCGCCAGCAGCTTGGTCGGAGGGGAGGGTGAGCAGTTCTTC.

This clone has only a few counts. The CDR3 DNA is TGTGCCAGCAGAACCTACAGGGGGCATTACTTCTTC. It is translated as CASRTYRGHYFF. The chain uses TRBV27 and TRBJ2-1; 9 bases are a match to TRBD1. The V gene end was trimmed by 6 bases and the J gene end by 16 bases; junction bases not matched to a gene: 10. The CDR3 is 12 residues long. Germline V gene sequence: CDR1 MNHEY, CDR2 SMNVEV (reference sequence).

V usage is TRBV14 and J usage is TRBJ2-4; D not certain. The germline V gene has CDR1 SGHDN and CDR2 FVKESK. The V end was cut by 2 bases, the J end by 6 bases, with 11 bases between. The CDR3 totals 14 residues. For the CDR3, the DNA is TGTGCCAGCAGCCAACTAGGTTTGAGAAACATTCAGTACTTC. Its translation: CASSQLGLRNIQYF.

The chain has TRBV5-6 and TRBJ2-3; D is undetermined. Germline-derived CDR1 and CDR2 are SGHDT and YYEEEE. Deletions cut 1 base from V and 2 bases from J, with 8 bases between. CDR3 size: 14 residues. The CDR3 region is CASSLRSPTDTQYF. DNA for the CDR3: TGTGCCAGCAGCTTGCGTTCCCCCACAGATACGCAGTATTTT.

This chain joins TRBV6-5 and TRBJ2-1; 9 bases match TRBD2. This CDR3 is built from 14 residues. V dropped 7 bases and J dropped 6; count of bases not matched to a gene: 7. Germline V gene sequence: CDR1 MNHEY, CDR2 SVGAGI. The CDR3 here is CASMESGRPNEQFF. The CDR3 nucleotides read TGTGCCAGCATGGAAAGCGGGAGGCCCAATGAGCAGTTCTTC.

The chain is built from TRBV1 and TRBJ2-3; the D segment call TRBD2 is taken from the table without a DNA check. TRBV1 is listed as a pseudogene. There are 18 residues in the CDR3. The CDR3 bases are TGCACCAGCAGCCAAGACTCCCCTACAGCGGGGAGGGGAGATACGCAGTATTTT. This encodes CTSSQDSPTAGRGDTQYF.

Only a few counts were recorded for this clone. The chain links TRBV5-4 to TRBJ1-2, with a weak D call TRBD1 (6 bases). The V and J ends lost 5 bases and 5 bases respectively, with 13 bases between them. CDR1 is SGHNT and CDR2 is YYREEE in the germline V gene (reference sequence). There are 13 residues in the CDR3. The CDR3 DNA follows: TGTGCCAGCAGTTCTGGACAGAATTATGGCTACACCTTC. This codes for CASSSGQNYGYTF. Using reference TRBV5-4 and TRBJ1-2 for the parts outside the CDR3, the full variable domain is ETGVTQSPTHLIKTRGQQVTLRCSSQSGHNTVSWYQQALGQGPQFIFQYYREEENGRGNFPPRFSGLQFPNYSSELNVNALELDDSALYLCASSSGQNYGYTFGSGTRLTVV.

This clone turned up a few times. The chain couples TRBV28 to TRBJ2-7; D gene unclear. Trimming removed 9 bases at V and 3 bases at J, with 21 bases between. The CDR3 is 15 amino acids. CDR1 is MDHEN and CDR2 is SYDVKM in the germline V gene. In DNA form, the CDR3 reads TGTGCCAGTTCGATGTTGGGTGGAGTCCTCTACGAGCAGTACTTC. Amino acids: CASSMLGGVLYEQYF.

V and J are TRBV27 and TRBJ1-5; D is uncertain. CDR1 and CDR2 (germline): MNHEY, SMNVEV (reference sequence). CDR3 length equals 16 residues. Trimming removed 9 bases from V and 6 bases from J, with 24 bases in between. This CDR3 is CASRPTSGRAGQPQHF. As DNA, the CDR3 is TGTGCCAGTCGTCCCACCTCCGGGAGGGCTGGTCAGCCCCAGCATTTT.

This clone was recorded a few times. V is TRBV2 and J is TRBJ2-3; a possible D gene is TRBD1 (6 bases). Germline lookup yields CDR1 SNHLY and CDR2 FYNNEI. The V end lost 8 bases, the J end lost 3 bases, and 18 bases lay between the germline ends. CDR3 length: 15 residues. CDR3 residues: CASRIQTGQTDTQYF. The CDR3 nucleotides read TGTGCCAGCCGAATCCAGACCGGACAGACAGATACGCAGTATTTT.

This clone came up a few times. V is TRBV25-1 and J is TRBJ2-2, with D unclear. Germline CDR1 MGHDK, CDR2 SYGVNS. CDR3 length: 15 amino acids. V was cut by 5 bases and J by 1 base, with 11 bases left in between. As DNA, the CDR3 is TGTGCCAGCAGTTCACAACACCAGAACACCGGGGAGCTGTTTTTT. It codes for CASSSQHQNTGELFF.

In its sample, this clone was seen a few times. The CDR3 reads CASRSSGARTDTQYF. For the CDR3, the DNA is TGTGCCAGCCGCTCTAGCGGGGCACGCACAGATACGCAGTATTTT. The rearrangement uses TRBV27 and TRBJ2-3; 9 bases fit TRBD2. There are 15 residues in the CDR3. Germline V gives CDR1 MNHEY, CDR2 SMNVEV (reference sequence). V lost 8 bases to trimming and J lost 1 base; unmatched junction nucleotides: 7.

The chain recombines TRBV5-1 with TRBJ2-7; a possible D gene is TRBD2 (7 bases). Trimming stripped 0 bases from V and 2 bases from J, with 24 bases between. Looked up from germline, CDR1 is SGHRS and CDR2 is YFSETQ. The CDR3 consists of 19 residues. Here the CDR3 reads CASSLAGGFLGVTPYEQYF. DNA for the CDR3: TGCGCCAGCAGCTTGGCGGGGGGCTTTTTAGGGGTGACCCCCTACGAGCAGTACTTC.

This chain joins TRBV28 and TRBJ2-7; possible D gene TRBD2, 6 bases. This CDR3 has 16 amino acids. CDR1 and CDR2 from the germline V gene are MDHEN and SYDVKM. The V gene lost 3 bases and the J gene lost 5 bases, with 20 bases spanning the gap. The CDR3 bases are TGTGCCAGCAGTTTCCCCACTGGCGGGGCCCCTAACGAGCAGTACTTC. As protein: CASSFPTGGAPNEQYF.

A few counts support this clone. V gene TRBV7-9 combines with J gene TRBJ2-7; D possibly corresponds to TRBD2 (6 bases). The CDR3 is 14 amino acids. V gave up 3 bases and J gave up 4 bases, with 13 bases separating them. Germline-derived CDR1 and CDR2 are SEHNR and FQNEAQ (reference sequence). The CDR3 DNA is TGTGCCAGCAGCTTGACAGAGAGCGGGTACGAGCAGTACTTC. It encodes CASSLTESGYEQYF. Complete variable domain (other parts from reference TRBV7-9 and TRBJ2-7): DTGVSQNPRHKITKRGQNVTFRCDPISEHNRLYWYRQTLGQGPEFLTYFQNEAQLEKSRLLSDRFSAERPKGSFSTLEIQRTEQGDSAMYLCASSLTESGYEQYFGPGTRLTVT.

V gene TRBV19 combines with J gene TRBJ1-6, with 11 bases lining up with TRBD1. This CDR3 has 15 residues. From germline, CDR1 is LNHDA and CDR2 SQIVND (reference sequence). V trimming: 7 bases; J trimming: 5 bases; junction bases outside the gene matches: 4. CDR3 residues: CASKRTGGDNSPLHF. The CDR3 DNA reads TGTGCCAGTAAGCGGACAGGGGGCGATAATTCACCCCTCCACTTT.

This clone was picked up a small number of times. The gene calls are TRBV7-3 and TRBJ2-1, with 7 bases that match TRBD1. Losses at the gene ends were 5 bases for V and 4 bases for J; bases not matched to a gene: 5. The CDR3 extends over 14 amino acids. Germline V gives CDR1 SGHTA, CDR2 FQGTGA. CDR3 in DNA: TGTGCCAGCAGCCCGGGACAGACATACAATGAGCAGTTCTTC. This sequence encodes CASSPGQTYNEQFF. Drawing the rest from reference TRBV7-3 and TRBJ2-1, the complete variable domain is GAGVSQTPSNKVTEKGKYVELRCDPISGHTALYWYRQSLGQGPEFLIYFQGTGAADDSGLPNDRFFAVRPEGSVSTLKIQRTERGDSAVYLCASSPGQTYNEQFFGPGTRLTVL.

V gene TRBV4-2 combines with J gene TRBJ1-2; no definite D call. The V gene lost 1 base and the J gene lost 8 bases, with 14 bases spanning the gap. The CDR3 is 14 residues long. The germline gives CDR1 LGHNA, CDR2 YNFKEQ. CDR3 coding DNA: TGTGCCAGCAGCCAAGCGGCCGGGGAAGAGGGCTACACCTTC. Translating gives CASSQAAGEEGYTF.

This clone was counted between two and nine times. The chain is built from TRBV28 and TRBJ2-7, with 7 bases identical to TRBD1. CDR1 and CDR2 from the germline V gene are MDHEN and SYDVKM. The CDR3 runs 13 residues. V gave up 9 bases and J gave up 4 bases; unmatched junction bases: 9. CDR3 sequence (DNA): TGTGCCAGTCAGACAGGGACATTATACGAGCAGTACTTC. Translation gives CASQTGTLYEQYF.

The table lists this clone with a few counts. CDR3 in amino acids: CASSFGNRGYTF. The CDR3 DNA sequence: TGTGCCAGCAGTTTCGGGAACCGCGGCTACACCTTC. The chain carries TRBV28 and TRBJ1-2; D call uncertain. Per germline, CDR1 MDHEN and CDR2 SYDVKM. V lost 3 bases and J lost 8, with 10 bases in between. This CDR3 is built from 12 residues.

The gene calls are TRBV6-1 and TRBJ1-5; D gene unclear. V lost 0 bases and J lost 7, with 13 bases in between. Germline assignment: CDR1 MNHNS and CDR2 SASEGT. CDR3 length: 15 amino acids. CDR3 amino acids: CASSEALPGNQPQHF. As DNA, the CDR3 is TGTGCCAGCAGTGAAGCGCTGCCGGGGAACCAGCCCCAGCATTTT.

As regards this clone: One end of the junction varies from germline; a read error may be responsible. The chain links TRBV18 to TRBJ2-5, with TRBD2 matching 7 bases. The germline V gene encodes CDR1 KGHSH and CDR2 LQKENI. There are 16 residues in the CDR3. The CDR3 sequence is CASSPRVAGVQETRYF. For the CDR3, the DNA is TGTGCCAGCTCACCACGAGTGGCGGGGGTGCAAGAGACCCGGTACTTC.

The sample holds a few counts of this clone. The rearrangement uses TRBV18 and TRBJ2-7; a possible D gene is TRBD2 (6 bases). This CDR3 comprises 12 residues. V lost 6 bases and J 5 bases, leaving 11 bases between the germline ends. The germline CDR1 and CDR2 sequences are KGHSH and LQKENI. The CDR3 region has the DNA TGTGCCAGCTCCCTCGGGAGCCACGAGCAGTACTTC. It yields the protein CASSLGSHEQYF.